The 6 T cell receptor beta chains given below trace back to one sample, sequenced in a study of T cell responses to AZD1222 COVID-19 vaccine. The repertoire was sequenced with immunoSEQ multiplex PCR; TCRdb's copy has only in-frame clones and lacks some. The profile shows 150,000 to 160,000 clones, 70% to 90% of them singletons. Sequencing was performed on peripheral blood, taken on day 0 of MenACWY control vaccination. The source of these receptors is an adult in good health.

The V gene is TRBV6-5, the J gene TRBJ1-4, with no clear D. There are 15 residues in the CDR3. V shed 5 bases and J shed 4 bases, with 14 bases lying between them. The germline gives CDR1 MNHEY, CDR2 SVGAGI. In nucleotides, the CDR3 is TGTGCCAGCAGTCAAACATTCAACAGTAATGAAAAACTGTTTTTT. It is translated as CASSQTFNSNEKLFF.

This clone was seen more than once but under ten times. The gene calls are TRBV2 and TRBJ1-2; D may be TRBD1 (6 bases). The CDR3 totals 16 residues. Trimming stripped 6 bases from V and 4 bases from J, with 21 bases between. Germline loops: CDR1 SNHLY, CDR2 FYNNEI. The CDR3 is CASSVNTGIGAYGYTF. Here the CDR3 DNA reads TGTGCCAGCAGCGTTAACACAGGGATTGGGGCCTATGGCTACACCTTC.

This sequence joins TRBV19 and TRBJ1-5; 7 nucleotides align to TRBD1. This CDR3 has 14 residues. CDR1 LNHDA and CDR2 SQIVND come from the germline V gene (reference sequence). J gave up 3 bases and V 4 bases, and 3 bases lay outside the gene matches. DNA of the CDR3: TGTGCCAGTAGTACAGGGACAGACAATCAGCCCCAGCATTTT. Its protein is CASSTGTDNQPQHF.

The rearrangement uses TRBV19 and TRBJ2-7, with TRBD2 identical over 7 bases. CDR1 is LNHDA and CDR2 is SQIVND in the germline V gene (reference sequence). Trimming took 2 bases from V and 5 from J; bases not matched to a gene: 6. The CDR3 is 14 amino acids. For the CDR3, the DNA is TGTGCCAGTAGTATAACGGGGGGAGGCGACGAGCAGTACTTC. Translating gives CASSITGGGDEQYF.

For the CDR3, the DNA is TGTGCCAGCAGTTTTGGACATAACACTGAAGCTTTCTTT. It yields the protein CASSFGHNTEAFF. The chain combines TRBV12-3 or TRBV12-4 with TRBJ1-1; tentative D call: TRBD1 (5 bases). This CDR3 contains 13 residues. Trimming shortened V by 3 bases and J by 2 bases, and 7 bases separated the two germline ends.

The rearrangement uses TRBV5-1 and TRBJ1-1, with 8 bases identical to TRBD1. J was trimmed by 4 bases and V by 4 bases; bases with no gene match: 6. Germline-derived CDR1 and CDR2 are SGHRS and YFSETQ. The CDR3 spans 14 residues. CDR3 DNA: TGCGCCAGCAGCGGGGGGACAGGAGGCACTGAAGCTTTCTTT. Amino acids: CASSGGTGGTEAFF.